The rows below give T cell receptor beta chains drawn from one sample of a study of PD-1 blockade in classical Hodgkin lymphoma. The protocol was immunoSEQ multiplex PCR, while the TCRdb copy is restricted to in-frame clones and leaves out a portion. The sample holds roughly 30,000 clones, 80% to 90% seen once. Sample: CD4+ T cells from blood, taken before the fourth cycle of nivolumab. These receptors all come from a human donor with classical Hodgkin lymphoma. Each CDR3 is given without its conserved first and last residue.

V gene	J gene	CDR3 protein
TRBV11-2	TRBJ2-3	ASSLVGTGGSDTQY
TRBV15	TRBJ1-1	ATSRDAAKNTEAF
TRBV7-9	TRBJ1-5	ASSLGAAVKPQH
TRBV5-1	TRBJ1-1	ASSLTQGNTEAF
TRBV30	TRBJ1-4	AWKTGRNEKLF
TRBV5-8	TRBJ2-5	ASSLQGALAETQY
TRBV5-1	TRBJ2-2	ASSLDRGNTGELF
TRBV6-1	TRBJ1-6	ASSEVAGNSPLH
TRBV5-1	TRBJ2-3	ASSPIRQGDTQY
TRBV6-5	TRBJ2-7	ASSYTTPSYEQY
TRBV15	TRBJ1-2	ATSRYRGDGYT
TRBV5-1	TRBJ1-1	ASSLGDYGYTEAF
TRBV5-1	TRBJ2-7	ASSPGQGAYEQY
TRBV5-1	TRBJ1-1	ASTTGSGTEAF
TRBV19	TRBJ2-5	ASRPGTLKETQY
TRBV28	TRBJ2-7	ASRTAGQRGAYEQY
TRBV28	TRBJ1-2	ASSLTGPPYYGYT
TRBV7-9	TRBJ1-5	ASSRGRSNQPQH
TRBV18	TRBJ2-1	ASSPGLAGSYNEQF
TRBV7-9	TRBJ2-1	ASSLGSRGSYNEQF
TRBV7-9	TRBJ2-3	ADGPQSTDTQY
TRBV6-5	TRBJ1-2	ASSSPWAKGGYT
TRBV2	TRBJ1-1	ASSEQGGGTEAF
TRBV5-1	TRBJ1-1	ASSLVATRNTEAF
TRBV30	TRBJ1-6	AWSPKRESPLH
TRBV4-1	TRBJ1-5	ASSQEAVQALSNQPQH
TRBV7-9	TRBJ2-7	ASSLAGAMEQY
TRBV2	TRBJ1-2	ASREDRGYGYT
TRBV28	TRBJ1-3	ASSLGGAVSGNTIY
TRBV7-8	TRBJ1-5	ASSSDRGQPQH
TRBV2	TRBJ2-3	ASSEPPGRPSTDTQY
TRBV7-9	TRBJ2-1	ASSFGQGATYNEQF
TRBV6-6	TRBJ1-3	ASAPPRFSGNTIY
TRBV4-1	TRBJ1-4	ASSRTLATNEKLF
TRBV5-1	TRBJ2-7	ASSPTTQGWDEQY
TRBV5-1	TRBJ1-4	ASSREQGGGEKLF
TRBV5-1	TRBJ2-2	ASSKPGLSNTGELF
TRBV7-9	TRBJ1-6	ASSRPGQRNSPLH
TRBV5-5	TRBJ2-1	ASRPPPASYNEQF
TRBV5-1	TRBJ2-5	ASSPGQRQETQY
TRBV14	TRBJ1-6	ASSPQGQTPLH
TRBV27	TRBJ1-4	ASSLNQGSNEKLF
TRBV7-2	TRBJ2-2	ASSLASVPGELF
TRBV6-5	TRBJ2-3	ASSPSEQGAYTQY
TRBV30	TRBJ1-4	AWSVIEGWGEKLF
TRBV18	TRBJ2-1	ASSPPTINEQF